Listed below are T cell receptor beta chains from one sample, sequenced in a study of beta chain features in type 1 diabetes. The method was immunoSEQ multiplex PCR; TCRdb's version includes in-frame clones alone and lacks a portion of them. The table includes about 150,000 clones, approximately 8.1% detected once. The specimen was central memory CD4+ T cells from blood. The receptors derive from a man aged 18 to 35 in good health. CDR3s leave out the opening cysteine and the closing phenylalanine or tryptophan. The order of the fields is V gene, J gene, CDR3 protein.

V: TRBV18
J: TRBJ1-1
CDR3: ASSTYVFLPEAF

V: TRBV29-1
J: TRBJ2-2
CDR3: SAQGLAGRPGELF

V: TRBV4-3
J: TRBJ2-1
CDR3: ASSQPGLAGHEQF

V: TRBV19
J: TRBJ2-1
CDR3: ASTPPGGGQF

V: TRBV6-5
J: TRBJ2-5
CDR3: ASSPRGLRGETQY

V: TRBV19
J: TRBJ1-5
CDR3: ASSISAANQPQH

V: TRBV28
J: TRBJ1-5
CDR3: ASRSGQVRQPQH

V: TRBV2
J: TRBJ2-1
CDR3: ASSADSRRISYNEQF

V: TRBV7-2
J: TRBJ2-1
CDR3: ASSLYGGEQF

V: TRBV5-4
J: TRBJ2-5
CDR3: ASSSFGVSQETQY

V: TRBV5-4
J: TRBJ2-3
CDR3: ASRARLAGGLADTQY

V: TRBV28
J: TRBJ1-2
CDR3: ASSFSGDGYT

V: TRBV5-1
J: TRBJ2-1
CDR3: ASSLRLAGGPNEQF

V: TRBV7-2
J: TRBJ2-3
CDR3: ASSLARTDTQY

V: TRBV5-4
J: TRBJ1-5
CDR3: ASSQDPRGNQPQH

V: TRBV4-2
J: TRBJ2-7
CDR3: ASSQGRGAVGDEQY

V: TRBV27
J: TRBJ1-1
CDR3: ASSSGQGFTEAF

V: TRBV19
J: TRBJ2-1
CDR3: ASRITSGGAYNEQF

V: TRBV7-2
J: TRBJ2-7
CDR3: ASSVHGTREKQY

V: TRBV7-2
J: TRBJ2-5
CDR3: ASSLAQIQETQY

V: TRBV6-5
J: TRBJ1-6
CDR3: ASSYGQGISPLH

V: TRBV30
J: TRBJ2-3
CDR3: AWSRAGTTTDTQY

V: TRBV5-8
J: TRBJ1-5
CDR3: ASSLTTPAGNQPQH

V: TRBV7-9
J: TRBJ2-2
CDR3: ASSSQGARNTGELF

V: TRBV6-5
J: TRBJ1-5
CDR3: ASSTGGFNQPQH

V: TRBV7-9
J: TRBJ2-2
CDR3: ASSSTRSNTGELF

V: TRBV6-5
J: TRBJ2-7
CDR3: ASSGQKTYEQY

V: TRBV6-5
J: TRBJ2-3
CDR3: ATRTSADTQY

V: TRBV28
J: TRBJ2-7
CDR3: ASRQTSAAYEQY